Presented here are 18 T cell receptor beta chains from one specimen sequenced in a study of human T cells and chemical hapten exposure. Time point here: patch test 1, 2 weeks after DPC sensitization. Treatment defined: therapeutic diphenylcyclopropenone sensitization with weekly scalp DPC. TCRdb re-called the RACE reads through MiXCR, storing one row per CDR3 protein. The sample contains 180,000 or so distinct CDR3 sequences, about 15% of which appear only once. The sample consisted of whole blood, taken in connection with sensitization to the hapten diphenylcyclopropenone (DPC). The receptors shown here come from a woman aged 25 to 39 with alopecia areata. Some clones in this sample may be carry-over from other donors' samples.

The chain couples TRBV12-3 or TRBV12-4 to TRBJ2-1; 9 bases fit TRBD2. V shed 6 bases, J shed 4 bases, and the junction held 7 bases outside the gene matches. This CDR3 is built from 15 residues. CDR3 amino acids: CASSLSGGLYNEQFF. The CDR3 nucleotides are TGTGCCAGCAGCCTTAGCGGGGGCCTGTACAATGAGCAGTTCTTC.

This clonotype was seen only a few times. The chain links TRBV28 to TRBJ2-7; D remains unclear. The length of the CDR3 is 9 residues. V gave up 8 bases and J gave up 3 bases, with 2 bases separating them. Germline CDR1 MDHEN, CDR2 SYDVKM. The CDR3 nucleotides are TGTGCCAGCCTCTACGAGCAGTACTTC. Its protein is CASLYEQYF.

The chain recombines TRBV7-8 with TRBJ2-1, with 14 bases that match TRBD2. The trim removed 4 bases at V and 9 bases at J, leaving 5 bases unmatched. CDR1 SGHVS and CDR2 FQNEAQ come from the germline V gene. This CDR3 contains 15 residues. The CDR3 loop reads CASSSQGTSGSEQFF. The CDR3 bases are TGTGCCAGCAGCTCACAGGGGACTAGCGGGAGTGAGCAGTTCTTC.

This clonotype was picked up a small number of times. This chain joins TRBV7-9 and TRBJ2-1, with unresolved D. V lost 4 bases to trimming and J lost 9 bases, with 13 bases between them. The CDR3 runs 13 residues. Looked up from germline, CDR1 is SEHNR and CDR2 is FQNEAQ (reference sequence). In nucleotides, the CDR3 is TGTGCCAGCAGCTCAGGCGCGGACGGTGAGCAGTTCTTC. Protein sequence: CASSSGADGEQFF.

The V and J genes are TRBV20-1 and TRBJ2-7, with a tentative D call TRBD1 (5 bases). V shed 3 bases and J shed 0 bases, with 12 bases lying between them. CDR1 is DFQATT, CDR2 SNEGSKA, per germline (reference sequence). The CDR3 is made up of 14 amino acids. CDR3 DNA: TGCAGTGCTAGCGACAGCAAGAGCTCCTACGAGCAGTACTTC. It is translated as CSASDSKSSYEQYF.

This chain uses TRBV5-1 with TRBJ2-3; D not resolved. The CDR3 sequence is 15 residues long. V lost 0 bases and J 3 bases, leaving 11 bases between the germline ends. Germline CDR1 and CDR2: SGHRS and YFSETQ. The CDR3 DNA reads as TGCGCCAGCAGCTTGGAGACGGCTTATACAGATACGCAGTATTTT. Translating it yields CASSLETAYTDTQYF.

In this sample, this clonotype turned up a few times. V and J are TRBV2 and TRBJ1-4, with 7 bases that match TRBD1. The CDR3 spans 16 residues. The germline CDR1 and CDR2 sequences are SNHLY and FYNNEI. The V gene end was trimmed by 6 bases and the J gene end by 0 bases; junction bases not matched to a gene: 7. CDR3 DNA: TGTGCCAGCAGCGAGACAGGGTTTGCAACTAATGAAAAACTGTTTTTT. The encoded protein is CASSETGFATNEKLFF. Drawing the rest from reference TRBV2 and TRBJ1-4, the complete variable domain is EPEVTQTPSHQVTQMGQEVILRCVPISNHLYFYWYRQILGQKVEFLVSFYNNEISEKSEIFDDQFSVERPDGSNFTLKIRSTKLEDSAMYFCASSETGFATNEKLFFGSGTQLSVL.

The rearrangement links TRBV6-1 to TRBJ2-7; D is undetermined. The germline V gene encodes CDR1 MNHNS and CDR2 SASEGT. The CDR3 loop spans 15 amino acids. The V and J ends lost 2 bases and 3 bases respectively, with 14 bases between them. The CDR3 DNA follows: TGTGCCAGCAGTGAACCCGGAGTGCTATACTACGAGCAGTACTTC. It is translated as CASSEPGVLYYEQYF.

This clonotype showed up many times. This rearrangement joins TRBV7-6 to TRBJ2-6; TRBD1 aligns across 9 bases. CDR1 SGHVS and CDR2 FNYEAQ come from the germline V gene. The length of the CDR3 is 18 residues. Trimming at V came to 5 bases and at J to 4 bases, leaving 12 bases not matched to a gene. For the CDR3, the DNA is TGTGCCAGCAGCCCCCGTCCCGGGACAGGGACCGGGGCCAACGTCCTGACTTTC. Translation: CASSPRPGTGTGANVLTF.

This clonotype has at least ten counts. This rearrangement joins TRBV5-4 to TRBJ1-2; unclear D gene. Trimming left V 2 bases short and J 3 bases short, with 11 bases between. Germline assignment: CDR1 SGHNT and CDR2 YYREEE (reference sequence). The CDR3 has 14 amino acids. The CDR3: CASSFKTRYYGYTF. CDR3 bases: TGTGCCAGCAGCTTTAAGACCAGATACTATGGCTACACCTTC.

The chain employs TRBV7-8 and TRBJ2-3; 8 bases are shared with TRBD2. The CDR3 totals 16 residues. V was clipped by 6 bases and J by 0 bases; unmatched bases: 8. Germline CDR1 reads SGHVS; CDR2 reads FQNEAQ. The CDR3 spells CASRPSGPSSTDTQYF. The CDR3 DNA sequence: TGTGCCAGCAGGCCTAGCGGGCCCTCTAGCACAGATACGCAGTATTTT.

The V call is TRBV27, the J call TRBJ2-7; 9 bases align to TRBD1. From germline, CDR1 is MNHEY and CDR2 SMNVEV (reference sequence). J was trimmed by 2 bases and V by 1 base; bases with no gene match: 6. The CDR3 consists of 16 residues. DNA of the CDR3: TGTGCCAGCAGTTTATGGCCGGGACAGGGTACCTACGAGCAGTACTTC. Amino acid sequence: CASSLWPGQGTYEQYF.

The rearrangement joins TRBV29-1 to TRBJ2-3; the D is unclear. Germline V gene data show CDR1 as SQVTM and CDR2 as ANQGSEA. The CDR3 is 10 amino acids. Trimming took off 5 bases at V and 6 bases at J, with 6 bases between the two ends. CDR3 nucleotide sequence: TGCAGCGTTCTCAGTGATACGCAGTATTTT. This gives the protein CSVLSDTQYF.

This clonotype was counted many times. This rearrangement joins TRBV14 to TRBJ2-3; D gene unclear. Trimming took 4 bases from V and 0 from J, leaving 17 bases between them. Germline values: CDR1 SGHDN, CDR2 FVKESK. The CDR3 spans 17 residues. The CDR3 DNA sequence: TGTGCCAGCAGCCGTGTCATAGGGCACTATAGCACAGATACGCAGTATTTT. Translated, it gives CASSRVIGHYSTDTQYF.

This clonotype was seen more than once but under ten times. The V gene is TRBV7-2, the J gene TRBJ2-7; a possible D gene is TRBD1 (6 bases). The CDR3 spans 14 residues. Trimming removed 7 bases from V and 5 bases from J, with 18 bases in between. The V gene's germline CDR1 is SGHTA and CDR2 FQGNSA. The CDR3: CASTLTGRRDEQYF. CDR3 coding DNA: TGTGCCAGCACCCTGACAGGACGTCGGGACGAGCAGTACTTC.

The table lists this clonotype with a few counts. The V gene is TRBV7-2, the J gene TRBJ2-1; 10 bases are a match to TRBD2. Germline V gives CDR1 SGHTA, CDR2 FQGNSA. V lost 5 bases and J lost 7; bases outside the gene matches: 5. This CDR3 region has 14 residues. The CDR3 sequence is CASSPSSGSNEQFF. CDR3 sequence (DNA): TGTGCCAGCAGCCCCTCTAGCGGGAGTAATGAGCAGTTCTTC.

The chain couples TRBV7-2 to TRBJ2-7; D not resolved. The CDR3 length is 14 residues. Trimming pared 9 bases from V and 0 bases from J, leaving 15 bases between. In germline, CDR1 is SGHTA, CDR2 FQGNSA. The CDR3 here is CARVLPQSSYEQYF. The DNA of the CDR3 is TGTGCCAGAGTTCTCCCCCAGAGCTCCTACGAGCAGTACTTC. Full variable domain (outside the CDR3, taken from reference TRBV7-2 and TRBJ2-7): GAGVSQSPSNKVTEKGKDVELRCDPISGHTALYWYRQSLGQGLEFLIYFQGNSAPDKSGLPSDRFSAERTGGSVSTLTIQRTQQEDSAVYLCARVLPQSSYEQYFGPGTRLTVT.

This clonotype was counted at least ten times. This rearrangement joins TRBV9 to TRBJ1-5; the D gene is possibly TRBD1 (5 bases). Germline CDR1 SGDLS, CDR2 YYNGEE. The CDR3 has 15 amino acids. V lost 0 bases, J lost 4 bases, and 11 bases lay in between. The CDR3 nucleotides are TGTGCCAGCAGCGTAGGGAGGGGAGATAATCAGCCCCAGCATTTT. It encodes CASSVGRGDNQPQHF.